Each of the 27 T cell receptor beta chains below was sequenced from the same sample in a study of CD8+CD57+ T cells in acquired aplastic anemia. The template used for profiling TCR beta VDJ and CDR3 was genomic DNA. One entry per CDR3 protein results from TCRdb running MiXCR on the reads. The sample lists 250,000 or so distinct CDR3 sequences, approximately 45% occurring once. All patients picked for sequencing had shown, by flow cytometry, an expansion of CD8+CD57+ cells. Source material: sorted CD4+, CD8+, or CD8+CD57+ T cells (not recorded which) from PBMCs. These receptors were taken from a human donor with aplastic anemia.

This clonotype was counted many times. The chain has TRBV5-6 and TRBJ2-7; TRBD1 matches 9 bases. Germline CDR1 SGHDT, CDR2 YYEEEE. V was pared by 4 bases and J by 1 base, with 3 bases of the junction left unmatched. The CDR3 runs 14 residues. CDR3 coding DNA: TGTGCCAGCAGCGCGGGACAGGGATCCTACGAGCAGTACTTC. This sequence encodes CASSAGQGSYEQYF.

The V and J genes are TRBV7-8 and TRBJ2-7; no firm D call. Germline V gene data show CDR1 as SGHVS and CDR2 as FQNEAQ. This CDR3 comprises 14 residues. Trimming pared 3 bases from V and 0 bases from J, leaving 9 bases between. CDR3: CASSLDGFSYEQYF. Written as DNA, the CDR3 is TGTGCCAGCAGCTTGGACGGATTCTCCTACGAGCAGTACTTC.

This chain connects TRBV5-1 to TRBJ1-2; tentatively, D is TRBD1 (5 bases). From germline, CDR1 is SGHRS and CDR2 YFSETQ. The CDR3 is made up of 13 amino acids. Trimming cost V 4 bases and J 6 bases, with 13 bases left between them. The CDR3: CASSLSGSDGYTF. Written as DNA, the CDR3 is TGCGCCAGCAGCCTCTCAGGGTCAGATGGCTACACCTTC.

Comments on this clonotype: The junction departs from germline at one end; a sequencing error may be responsible. The CDR3 region has the DNA TGTGCCAGCAGCTTGGGAGGGGGAAGAGGTTTGTCCTTC. It specifies CASSLGGGRGLSF. The chain employs TRBV7-3 and TRBJ1-2; maybe TRBD1 (6 bases). The CDR3 consists of 13 residues. CDR1 and CDR2 from the germline V gene are SGHTA and FQGTGA.

In this sample, this clonotype turned up a few times. V gene TRBV5-5 combines with J gene TRBJ1-2; TRBD1 might be the D (6 bases). V was pared by 5 bases and J by 8 bases, with 16 bases between. Per germline, CDR1 SGHKS and CDR2 YYEKEE (reference sequence). This CDR3 is built from 13 residues. The CDR3 is CASRSPPGDGYTF. CDR3 nucleotides: TGTGCCAGCAGATCCCCCCCAGGGGACGGCTACACCTTC.

This clonotype was seen only a few times. The V and J genes are TRBV10-3 and TRBJ2-7; TRBD1 matches 9 bases. The CDR3 is 14 residues long. The junction had 6 bases not matched to a gene; V was cut back by 3 bases and J by 6 bases. Germline V gene lookup returns CDR1 ENHRY and CDR2 SYGVKD. The CDR3 is CAISDGTGTPEQYF. The CDR3 DNA is TGTGCCATCAGTGATGGGACAGGGACTCCCGAGCAGTACTTC.

Only one count was recorded for this clonotype. The V call is TRBV7-9, the J call TRBJ2-3; 8 nucleotides agree with TRBD2. The CDR3 spans 14 residues. Germline CDR1 is SEHNR and CDR2 is FQNEAQ (reference sequence). The V gene end was trimmed by 3 bases and the J gene end by 5 bases; junction bases not matched to a gene: 4. The chain's CDR3 is CASSFSLAGDTQYF. Here the CDR3 DNA reads TGTGCCAGCAGCTTTTCTCTAGCGGGAGATACGCAGTATTTT.

This clonotype appeared many times. The chain joins TRBV7-9 to TRBJ2-1; TRBD2 agrees at 15 bases. This CDR3 is built from 17 residues. Germline CDR1 reads SEHNR; CDR2 reads FQNEAQ (reference sequence). Trimming removed 1 base from V and 4 bases from J; junction bases left unmatched: 2. The CDR3 DNA is TGTGCCAGCAGCTTAGAGGGGACTAGCGGGAGGTACAATGAGCAGTTCTTC. Residues: CASSLEGTSGRYNEQFF.

As regards this clonotype: Possible read error: a much larger clone is one base away. In this CDR3 the conserved last residue, phenylalanine or tryptophan, is missing, so a read error is likely. The chain combines TRBV19 with TRBJ1-4, with TRBD1 matching over 9 bases. The CDR3 extends over 15 amino acids. V lost 7 bases, J lost 2 bases, and 5 bases stayed unmatched. In germline, CDR1 is LNHDA, CDR2 SQIVND (reference sequence). The CDR3, as DNA: TGTGCCAGTAAGACAGGGGGAGCTACTAATGAAAAACTGTTTTGT. It is translated as CASKTGGATNEKLFC.

CDR3 sequence (DNA): TGTGCCAGCAGCCAGCCCCCGCCGGCAGGGGGTCATCGGGAGACCCAGTACTTC. Translated, it gives CASSQPPPAGGHRETQYF. The chain employs TRBV9 and TRBJ2-5; 7 bases match TRBD1. CDR3 length equals 18 residues. Trimming at V came to 4 bases and at J to 5 bases, leaving 20 bases not matched to a gene. Germline lookup yields CDR1 SGDLS and CDR2 YYNGEE.

This chain uses TRBV7-8 with TRBJ1-2; D not certain. The CDR3 has 14 residues. CDR1 and CDR2 from the germline V gene are SGHVS and FQNEAQ. Trimming took 1 base from V and 7 from J, leaving 13 bases between them. CDR3 in amino acids: CASSLELAAAGYTF. CDR3 DNA sequence: TGTGCCAGCAGCTTAGAACTAGCGGCAGCTGGCTACACCTTC.

V is TRBV7-9 and J is TRBJ1-4; the D gene is possibly TRBD1 (6 bases). From germline, CDR1 is SEHNR and CDR2 FQNEAQ (reference sequence). With 4 bases removed from V and 3 bases from J, the gap between germline ends came to 21 bases. CDR3 size: 18 residues. The DNA for the CDR3 is TGTGCCAGCAGCTCCACAGACTCTGGGGACACCGCTAATGAAAAACTGTTTTTT. It specifies CASSSTDSGDTANEKLFF.

As regards this clonotype: This may stem from a read error, because a much larger clone lies one nucleotide away. This chain joins TRBV7-9 and TRBJ2-7, with 9 bases fitting TRBD1. Germline CDR1 and CDR2: SEHNR and FQNEAQ (reference sequence). The CDR3 runs 17 residues. Losses at the gene ends were 3 bases for V and 1 base for J; bases not matched to a gene: 10. The CDR3 bases are TGTGCCAGCAGCTTTCCCCGAGGGACAGGGCCGTCCTACGAGCAGTACTTC. It is translated as CASSFPRGTGPSYEQYF.

Details on this clonotype: A much bigger clone sits one base away, suggesting this may be a read error. The genes are TRBV7-9 and TRBJ2-1; 8 bases are a match to TRBD1. Looked up from germline, CDR1 is SEHNR and CDR2 is FQNEAQ (reference sequence). The CDR3 runs to 16 residues. The CDR3, as DNA: TGCGCCAGCAGCCAAGATAGGACAGGGAGCTCCTACGAGCAGTTCTTC. This codes for CASSQDRTGSSYEQFF. Complete variable domain (other parts from reference TRBV7-9 and TRBJ2-1): DTGVSQNPRHKITKRGQNVTFRCDPISEHNRLYWYRQTLGQGPEFLTYFQNEAQLEKSRLLSDRFSAERPKGSFSTLEIQRTEQGDSAMYLCASSQDRTGSSYEQFFGPGTRLTVL.

This clonotype was counted many times. This chain connects TRBV15 to TRBJ1-5; no clear D gene. The germline V and J ends were trimmed by 0 bases and 7 bases, with 7 bases remaining between them. The CDR3 contains 13 residues. CDR1 and CDR2 (germline): LNHNV, YYDKDF (reference sequence). The CDR3 DNA sequence: TGTGCCACCAGCAGAGATTGGACCCAGCCCCAGCATTTT. It encodes CATSRDWTQPQHF.

This chain uses TRBV19 with TRBJ2-7; weak D call: TRBD1 (6 bases). The V gene lost 5 bases and the J gene lost 0 bases, with 11 bases spanning the gap. The CDR3 has 14 amino acids. Germline V gene sequence: CDR1 LNHDA, CDR2 SQIVND (reference sequence). CDR3 in amino acids: CASSATGDSYEQYF. The CDR3 DNA sequence: TGTGCCAGTAGTGCGACAGGTGACTCCTACGAGCAGTACTTC.

The chain is built from TRBV7-2 and TRBJ2-7, with 7 positions matching TRBD1. The CDR3 runs to 14 residues. Germline assignment: CDR1 SGHTA and CDR2 FQGNSA. V lost 6 bases, J lost 3 bases, and 8 bases stayed unmatched. CDR3 DNA sequence: TGTGCCAGCAGACTGGGACAGACAAACTACGAGCAGTACTTC. Protein: CASRLGQTNYEQYF.

The V call is TRBV29-1, the J call TRBJ2-5; D tentatively reads TRBD1 or TRBD2 (5 bases each). V lost 4 bases and J 5 bases, leaving 14 bases between the germline ends. In germline, CDR1 is SQVTM, CDR2 ANQGSEA. The CDR3 contains 13 residues. CDR3 DNA: TGCAGCGTTGGTGGGACCCAAAGGGAGACCCAGTACTTC. The encoded protein is CSVGGTQRETQYF.

At least ten counts were recorded for this clonotype. The V call is TRBV7-9, the J call TRBJ2-5, with 8 bases identical to TRBD2. The CDR3 is 14 amino acids. J was trimmed by 0 bases and V by 6 bases; bases with no gene match: 3. The V gene's germline CDR1 is SEHNR and CDR2 FQNEAQ (reference sequence). The CDR3 sequence is CASRSREDQETQYF. The CDR3 region has the DNA TGTGCCAGCAGATCGCGGGAGGACCAAGAGACCCAGTACTTC.

At least ten counts were recorded for this clonotype. This chain uses TRBV2 with TRBJ1-2, with D possibly being TRBD1 (6 bases). The length of the CDR3 is 15 residues. Trimming removed 6 bases from V and 5 bases from J, with 19 bases in between. The V gene's germline CDR1 is SNHLY and CDR2 FYNNEI. CDR3 amino acids: CASRGGQPKIYGYTF. CDR3 in DNA: TGTGCCAGCAGGGGGGGGCAGCCGAAAATTTATGGCTACACCTTC.

With respect to this clonotype: An end of the junction does not agree with germline; a read error may underlie this. V usage is TRBV5-1 and J usage is TRBJ1-2; no clear D gene. The CDR3 totals 13 residues. The germline V gene has CDR1 SGHRS and CDR2 YFSETQ. In DNA, the CDR3 is TGTGCCAGCAGCTTAGTTCCGGCGTATGGCTACACCTTC. It yields the protein CASSLVPAYGYTF.

This clonotype appeared many times. V gene TRBV24-1 combines with J gene TRBJ2-7; D is unresolved. Germline lookup yields CDR1 KGHDR and CDR2 SFDVKD. The CDR3 runs 12 residues. V was shortened by 8 bases and J by 2 bases, with 9 bases between the two germline ends. The CDR3 nucleotides are TGTGCCACCACCGATAGGGCCTACGAGCAGTACTTC. Its protein is CATTDRAYEQYF.

Ten or more counts support this clonotype. The genes are TRBV25-1 and TRBJ1-1, with TRBD1 as a possible D gene (6 bases). CDR3 length: 15 residues. The V end lost 8 bases, the J end lost 1 base, and 17 bases lay between the germline ends. Germline CDR1 is MGHDK and CDR2 is SYGVNS. The CDR3 spells CASVRPGVGNTEAFF. CDR3 DNA: TGTGCCAGCGTCAGACCAGGGGTCGGGAACACTGAAGCTTTCTTT.

The chain is built from TRBV12-3 or TRBV12-4 and TRBJ2-7; 8 bases agree with TRBD1. The CDR3 has 14 residues. Unmatched junction bases numbered 6, after V lost 4 bases and J lost 4 bases. In DNA, the CDR3 is TGTGCCAGCAGTTGGGCAGGGGGCCAGTACGAGCAGTACTTC. Protein sequence: CASSWAGGQYEQYF.

This clonotype was recorded many times. The V call is TRBV5-8, the J call TRBJ2-5, with no clear D. Germline V CDR1 and CDR2: SGHTS, YDEGEE. V lost 5 bases and J 2 bases, leaving 7 bases between the germline ends. The CDR3 totals 12 residues. In DNA form, the CDR3 reads TGTGCCAGCAGGTGGACGCAAGAGACCCAGTACTTC. This encodes CASRWTQETQYF.

This clonotype was seen only once. This chain connects TRBV14 to TRBJ2-7; 12 bases fit TRBD2. With 1 base clipped from V and 6 bases from J, the junction kept 1 base outside the gene matches. The CDR3 consists of 14 residues. The germline V gene has CDR1 SGHDN and CDR2 FVKESK. CDR3 DNA sequence: TGTGCCAGCAGCCAAGGACTAGCGGGAGCCGAGCAGTACTTC. This codes for CASSQGLAGAEQYF. The whole variable domain, filled in from reference TRBV14 and TRBJ2-7, reads EAGVTQFPSHSVIEKGQTVTLRCDPISGHDNLYWYRRVMGKEIKFLLHFVKESKQDESGMPNNRFLAERTGGTYSTLKVQPAELEDSGVYFCASSQGLAGAEQYFGPGTRLTVT.

This clonotype was observed at least ten times. The chain recombines TRBV19 with TRBJ1-5, with a weak D call TRBD1 (5 bases). The CDR3 runs 16 residues. The V gene's germline CDR1 is LNHDA and CDR2 SQIVND (reference sequence). Trimming pared 4 bases from V and 1 base from J, leaving 14 bases between. CDR3 nucleotides: TGTGCCAGTAGTACCGCGGGACGGGTAAGCAATCAGCCCCAGCATTTT. Protein product: CASSTAGRVSNQPQHF.